One and the same sample provided the 10 T cell receptor beta chains below, sequenced in a study of control samples from healthy donors and cancer patients. The data were produced by immunoSEQ multiplex PCR, yet TCRdb's version contains in-frame clones alone and is incomplete. The sample consists of roughly 400,000 clones, more than 80% of them appearing once. Sequenced material: PBMCs. Receptor source: a man in his forties with head and neck cancer.

The V call is TRBV27, the J call TRBJ2-5, with D unclear. The V and J ends lost 8 bases and 2 bases respectively, with 3 bases between them. The CDR3 consists of 10 residues. Germline values: CDR1 MNHEY, CDR2 SMNVEV (reference sequence). The CDR3 loop reads CASGQETQYF. CDR3 DNA sequence: TGTGCCAGCGGGCAAGAGACCCAGTACTTC.

This chain links TRBV30 with TRBJ2-5; D is undetermined. This CDR3 is built from 13 residues. Germline CDR1 and CDR2: GTSNPN and SVGIG (reference sequence). V lost 0 bases and J 4 bases, leaving 9 bases between the germline ends. The CDR3, as DNA: TGTGCCTGGAGTGTACGGACGGGAGAGACCCAGTACTTC. It codes for CAWSVRTGETQYF.

V gene TRBV14 combines with J gene TRBJ2-6, with 11 positions matching TRBD1. This CDR3 comprises 19 residues. The germline V gene encodes CDR1 SGHDN and CDR2 FVKESK. J lost 0 bases, V lost 4 bases, and 8 bases had no gene match. The CDR3 nucleotides read TGTGCCAGCAGCCCTTGGACAGGGGGCACCCTCTCTGGGGCCAACGTCCTGACTTTC. As protein: CASSPWTGGTLSGANVLTF.

The V and J genes are TRBV11-3 and TRBJ2-3; D possibly uses TRBD1 or TRBD2 (5 bases each). The germline V gene has CDR1 SGHNT and CDR2 YENEEA. Trimming pared 1 base from V and 0 bases from J, leaving 11 bases between. This CDR3 has 16 residues. CDR3 loop: CASSLGWGSSTDTQYF. DNA of the CDR3: TGTGCCAGCAGCTTAGGTTGGGGGTCTAGCACAGATACGCAGTATTTT.

The V call is TRBV19, the J call TRBJ1-2, with D possibly matching TRBD1 (5 bases). The ends were cut back, 9 bases at V and 2 bases at J, with 16 bases in the middle. Germline values: CDR1 LNHDA, CDR2 SQIVND (reference sequence). CDR3 size: 14 residues. The CDR3 region has the DNA TGTGCCAGCTTGCGGGGCGCGGGGAACTATGGCTACACCTTC. It yields the protein CASLRGAGNYGYTF.

In regard to this clone: The germline gene is not matched at one end of the junction; a read error may be the cause. The CDR3: CAGSQVEASYEQYF. CDR3 nucleotide sequence: TGTGCCGGCAGCCAAGTGGAAGCTTCCTACGAGCAGTACTTC. The V and J genes are TRBV3-1 (or the pseudogene TRBV3-2) and TRBJ2-7, with D unresolved. The CDR3 length is 14 residues. Germline V lookup: CDR1 LGHDT, CDR2 YNNKEL (reference sequence).

This clone was counted between two and nine times. The chain combines TRBV24-1 with TRBJ2-3, with D hard to call. Germline loops: CDR1 KGHDR, CDR2 SFDVKD. The CDR3 runs 15 residues. Trimming stripped 0 bases from V and 2 bases from J, with 8 bases between. Here the CDR3 DNA reads TGTGCCACCAGTGATTTGAGGGTGGACACAGATACGCAGTATTTT. Translating gives CATSDLRVDTDTQYF.

V gene TRBV19 combines with J gene TRBJ1-1, with D possibly being TRBD1 (5 bases). The CDR3 runs to 18 residues. The germline gives CDR1 LNHDA, CDR2 SQIVND (reference sequence). V was trimmed by 2 bases and J by 5 bases, leaving 24 bases between them. The CDR3 nucleotides read TGTGCCAGTAGTATAAACCTGGGACGGCAGATAAAGAATACTGAAGCTTTCTTT. Residues: CASSINLGRQIKNTEAFF.

The CDR3 is CASSDSGQGRYEQYF. As DNA, the CDR3 is TGTGCCAGCAGTGATTCGGGACAGGGAAGGTACGAGCAGTACTTC. This chain links TRBV25-1 with TRBJ2-7; TRBD1 agrees at 9 bases. J gave up 4 bases and V 3 bases, and 7 bases lay outside the gene matches. This CDR3 contains 15 residues. The germline CDR1 and CDR2 sequences are MGHDK and SYGVNS.

The chain has TRBV7-2 and TRBJ1-2; the match to TRBD1 covers 9 bases. With V trimmed by 0 bases and J by 8 bases, 7 bases remained unmatched. CDR3 size: 15 residues. CDR1 is SGHTA and CDR2 is FQGNSA in the germline V gene. The CDR3 nucleotides read TGTGCCAGCAGCTTAGCATCGCACAGGGGGCAAGGCTACACCTTC. As protein: CASSLASHRGQGYTF. Full variable domain (missing parts from reference TRBV7-2 and TRBJ1-2): GAGVSQSPSNKVTEKGKDVELRCDPISGHTALYWYRQSLGQGLEFLIYFQGNSAPDKSGLPSDRFSAERTGGSVSTLTIQRTQQEDSAVYLCASSLASHRGQGYTFGSGTRLTVV.